This TCR beta chain came from a study of T cell responses to AZD1222 COVID-19 vaccine. Points from the study as a whole: Nearly half of spike-specific TCRs reportedly target variant regions that are unmutated in the B.1.351 and B.1.1.7 variants. The donor cohort was predominantly white British with a female majority, and clonal diversity may have been underestimated.

There are a few counts of this clone. No antigen is known for it. Some clones are missing from TCRdb's copy, which holds only in-frame ones; the method was immunoSEQ multiplex PCR. The sample contains 150,000 or so clones, roughly 90% of which appear only once. This receptor was identified in an adult in good health. The source was peripheral blood, collected on day 0 of AZD1222 vaccination.

The CDR3 sequence is CASSTHRATEQYF. In DNA form, the CDR3 reads TGTGCCAGCAGTACGCACAGAGCGACCGAGCAGTACTTC. This chain links TRBV6-5 with TRBJ2-7; D ambiguous. Trimming removed 5 bases at V and 6 bases at J, with 14 bases between. CDR1 and CDR2 from the germline V gene are MNHEY and SVGAGI. CDR3 length: 13 residues.